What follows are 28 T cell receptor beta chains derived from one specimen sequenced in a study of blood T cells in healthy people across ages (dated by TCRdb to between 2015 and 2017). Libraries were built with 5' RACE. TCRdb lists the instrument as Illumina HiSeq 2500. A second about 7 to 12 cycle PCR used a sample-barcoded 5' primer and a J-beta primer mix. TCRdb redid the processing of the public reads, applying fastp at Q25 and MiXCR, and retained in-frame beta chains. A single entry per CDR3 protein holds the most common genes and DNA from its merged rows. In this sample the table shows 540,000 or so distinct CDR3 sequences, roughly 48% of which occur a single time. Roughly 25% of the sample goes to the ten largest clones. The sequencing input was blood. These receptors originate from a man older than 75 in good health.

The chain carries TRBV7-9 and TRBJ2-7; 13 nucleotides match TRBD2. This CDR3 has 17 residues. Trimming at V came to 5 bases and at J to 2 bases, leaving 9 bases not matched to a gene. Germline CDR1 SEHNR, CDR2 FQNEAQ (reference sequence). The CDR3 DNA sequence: TGTGCCAGCAGCAAACCGGGACTAGCGGGGCGGACCTACGAGCAGTACTTC. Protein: CASSKPGLAGRTYEQYF.

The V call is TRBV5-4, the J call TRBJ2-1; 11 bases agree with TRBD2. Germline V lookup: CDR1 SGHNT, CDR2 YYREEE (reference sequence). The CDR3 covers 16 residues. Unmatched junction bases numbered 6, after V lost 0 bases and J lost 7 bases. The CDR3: CASSLGLAGGQNEQFF. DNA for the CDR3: TGTGCCAGCAGCTTGGGGTTAGCGGGAGGGCAGAATGAGCAGTTCTTC.

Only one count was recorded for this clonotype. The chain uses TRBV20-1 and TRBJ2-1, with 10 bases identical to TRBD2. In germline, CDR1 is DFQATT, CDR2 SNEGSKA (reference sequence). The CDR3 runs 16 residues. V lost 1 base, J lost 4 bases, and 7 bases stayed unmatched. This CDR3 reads CSARAAGGGGYNEQFF. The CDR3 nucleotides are TGCAGTGCTAGAGCAGCGGGAGGGGGAGGGTACAATGAGCAGTTCTTC.

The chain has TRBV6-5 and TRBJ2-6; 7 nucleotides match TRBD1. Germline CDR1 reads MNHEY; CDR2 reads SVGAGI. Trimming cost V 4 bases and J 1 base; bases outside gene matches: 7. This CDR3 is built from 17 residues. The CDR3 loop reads CASSSGQTTSGANVLTF. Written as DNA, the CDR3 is TGTGCCAGCAGTTCGGGACAGACCACATCTGGGGCCAACGTCCTGACTTTC.

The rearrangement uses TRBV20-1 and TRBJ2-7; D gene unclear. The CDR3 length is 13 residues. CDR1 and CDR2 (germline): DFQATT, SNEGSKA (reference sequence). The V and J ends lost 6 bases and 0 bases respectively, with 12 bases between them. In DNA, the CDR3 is TGCAGTGCCCCACAAGGCGGCTCCTACGAGCAGTACTTC. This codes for CSAPQGGSYEQYF.

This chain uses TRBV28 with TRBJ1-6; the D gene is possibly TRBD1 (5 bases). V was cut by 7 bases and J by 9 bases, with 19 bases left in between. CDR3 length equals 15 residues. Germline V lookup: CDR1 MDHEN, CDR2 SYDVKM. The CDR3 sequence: CASTPGDRESSPLHF. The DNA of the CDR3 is TGTGCCAGCACCCCGGGGGATAGGGAGTCTTCACCCCTCCACTTT.

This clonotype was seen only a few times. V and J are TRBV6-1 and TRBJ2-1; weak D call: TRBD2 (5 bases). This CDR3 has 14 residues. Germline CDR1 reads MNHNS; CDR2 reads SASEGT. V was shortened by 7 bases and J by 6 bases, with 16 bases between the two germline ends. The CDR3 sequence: CASNPSGLANEQFF. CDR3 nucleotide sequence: TGTGCCAGCAACCCCTCTGGGCTAGCCAATGAGCAGTTCTTC.

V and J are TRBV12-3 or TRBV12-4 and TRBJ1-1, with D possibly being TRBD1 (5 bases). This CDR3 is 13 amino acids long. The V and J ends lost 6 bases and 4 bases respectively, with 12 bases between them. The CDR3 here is CASRSGAPTEAFF. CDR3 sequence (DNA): TGTGCCAGCAGATCCGGGGCACCCACTGAAGCTTTCTTT.

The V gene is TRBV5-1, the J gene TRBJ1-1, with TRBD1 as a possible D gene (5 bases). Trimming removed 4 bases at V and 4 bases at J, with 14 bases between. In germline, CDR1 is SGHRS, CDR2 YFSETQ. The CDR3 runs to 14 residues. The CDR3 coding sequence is TGCGCCAGCAGCCCGCAGGGTTTTGGCACTGAAGCTTTCTTT. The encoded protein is CASSPQGFGTEAFF.

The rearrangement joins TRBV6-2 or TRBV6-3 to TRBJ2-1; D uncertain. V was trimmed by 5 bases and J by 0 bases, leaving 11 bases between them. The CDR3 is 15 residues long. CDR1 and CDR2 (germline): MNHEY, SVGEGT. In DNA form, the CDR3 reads TGTGCCAGCAGTCCGAATTACTCCTCCTACAATGAGCAGTTCTTC. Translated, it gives CASSPNYSSYNEQFF.

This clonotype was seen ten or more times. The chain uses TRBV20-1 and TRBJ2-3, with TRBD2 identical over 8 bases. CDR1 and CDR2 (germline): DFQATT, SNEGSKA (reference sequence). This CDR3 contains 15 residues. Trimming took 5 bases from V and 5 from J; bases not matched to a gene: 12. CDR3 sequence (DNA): TGCAGTGCTGGGGGGGGGACTAGTGGTAAAGATACGCAGTATTTT. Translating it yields CSAGGGTSGKDTQYF.

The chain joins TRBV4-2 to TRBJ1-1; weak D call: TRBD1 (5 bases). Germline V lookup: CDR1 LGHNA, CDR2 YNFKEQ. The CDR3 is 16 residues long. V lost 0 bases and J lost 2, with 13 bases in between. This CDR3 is CASSQETVVLNTEAFF. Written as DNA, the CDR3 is TGTGCCAGCAGCCAAGAGACAGTAGTTTTAAACACTGAAGCTTTCTTT.

The CDR3 loop is CASSLGGRAHYEQYF. The DNA of the CDR3 is TGTGCCAGCAGCTTAGGGGGCAGGGCCCACTACGAGCAGTACTTC. The chain recombines TRBV7-9 with TRBJ2-7; weak D call: TRBD1 (5 bases). The germline V gene encodes CDR1 SEHNR and CDR2 FQNEAQ (reference sequence). The CDR3 totals 15 residues. Between the trimmed V and J ends, which lost 1 base and 3 bases, there was a span of 13 bases.

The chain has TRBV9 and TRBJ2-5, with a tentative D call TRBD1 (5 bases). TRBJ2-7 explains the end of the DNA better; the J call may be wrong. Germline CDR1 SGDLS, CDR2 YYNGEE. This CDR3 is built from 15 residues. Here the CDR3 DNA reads TGTGCCAGCAGCGTAGCACAAGGGGTAGGTTACGAGCAGTACTTC. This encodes CASSVAQGVGYEQYF.

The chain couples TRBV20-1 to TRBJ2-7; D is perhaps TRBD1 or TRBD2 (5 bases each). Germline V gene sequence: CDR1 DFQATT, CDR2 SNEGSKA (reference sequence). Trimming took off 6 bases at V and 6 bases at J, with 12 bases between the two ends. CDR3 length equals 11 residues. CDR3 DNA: TGCAGTGCATATAGGGGAGCCGAGCAGTACTTC. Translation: CSAYRGAEQYF.

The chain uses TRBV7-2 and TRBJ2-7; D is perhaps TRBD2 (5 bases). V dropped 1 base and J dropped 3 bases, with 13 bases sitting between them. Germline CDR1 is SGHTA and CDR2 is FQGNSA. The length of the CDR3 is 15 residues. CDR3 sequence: CASSLVPGSVYEQYF. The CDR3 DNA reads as TGTGCCAGCAGCTTAGTACCGGGGTCCGTCTACGAGCAGTACTTC. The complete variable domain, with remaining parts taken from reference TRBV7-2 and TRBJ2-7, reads GAGVSQSPSNKVTEKGKDVELRCDPISGHTALYWYRQSLGQGLEFLIYFQGNSAPDKSGLPSDRFSAERTGGSVSTLTIQRTQQEDSAVYLCASSLVPGSVYEQYFGPGTRLTVT.

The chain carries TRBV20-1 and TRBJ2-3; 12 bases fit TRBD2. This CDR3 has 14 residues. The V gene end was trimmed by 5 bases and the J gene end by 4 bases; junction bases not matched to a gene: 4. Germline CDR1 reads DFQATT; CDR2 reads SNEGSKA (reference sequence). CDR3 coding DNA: TGCAGTGCTCTGACTAGCGGGGGTGCAGATACGCAGTATTTT. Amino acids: CSALTSGGADTQYF.

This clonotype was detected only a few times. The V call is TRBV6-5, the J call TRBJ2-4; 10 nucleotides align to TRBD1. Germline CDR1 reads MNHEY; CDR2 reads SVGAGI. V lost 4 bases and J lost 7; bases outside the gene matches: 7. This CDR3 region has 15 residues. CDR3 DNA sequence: TGTGCCAGCAGTTTTGGACAGGGGGTTGTGAACATTCAGTACTTC. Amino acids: CASSFGQGVVNIQYF.

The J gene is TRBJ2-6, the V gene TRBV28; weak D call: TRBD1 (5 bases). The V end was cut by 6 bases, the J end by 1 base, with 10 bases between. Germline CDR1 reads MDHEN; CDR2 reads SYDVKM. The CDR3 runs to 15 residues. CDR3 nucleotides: TGTGCCAGCAGCTACAGGATTTCTGGGGCCAACGTCCTGACTTTC. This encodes CASSYRISGANVLTF.

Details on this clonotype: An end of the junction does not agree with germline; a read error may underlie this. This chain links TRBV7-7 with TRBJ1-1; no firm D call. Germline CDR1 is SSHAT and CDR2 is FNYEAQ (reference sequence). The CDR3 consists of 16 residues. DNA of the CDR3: TGTGCTAGCAGCCCGCCAGGTGTACGGACGAACACTGAAGCTTTCTTT. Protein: CASSPPGVRTNTEAFF.

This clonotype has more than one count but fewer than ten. The CDR3 nucleotides read TGCAGTGCTAGTTTGCAAAGCGGGGGTTACACAGATACGCAGTATTTT. It codes for CSASLQSGGYTDTQYF. The chain is built from TRBV20-1 and TRBJ2-3; 8 positions match TRBD2. Germline lookup yields CDR1 DFQATT and CDR2 SNEGSKA (reference sequence). The length of the CDR3 is 16 residues. The V and J ends lost 3 bases and 2 bases, in that order; junction bases with no gene match: 10.

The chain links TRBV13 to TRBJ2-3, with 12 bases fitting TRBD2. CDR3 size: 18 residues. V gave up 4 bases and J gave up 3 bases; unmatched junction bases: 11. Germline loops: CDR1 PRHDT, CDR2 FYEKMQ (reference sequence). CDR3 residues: CASSSYGLAGSPTDTQYF. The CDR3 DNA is TGTGCCAGCAGCTCTTACGGACTAGCGGGGTCGCCGACAGATACGCAGTATTTT.

The CDR3 here is CATRGGTGFRDEQFF. DNA for the CDR3: TGTGCCACCAGGGGAGGGACCGGATTTAGGGATGAGCAGTTCTTC. V is TRBV24-1 and J is TRBJ2-1; 7 bases agree with TRBD2. The V gene end was trimmed by 7 bases and the J gene end by 8 bases; junction bases not matched to a gene: 13. CDR1 KGHDR and CDR2 SFDVKD come from the germline V gene. The CDR3 loop spans 15 amino acids.

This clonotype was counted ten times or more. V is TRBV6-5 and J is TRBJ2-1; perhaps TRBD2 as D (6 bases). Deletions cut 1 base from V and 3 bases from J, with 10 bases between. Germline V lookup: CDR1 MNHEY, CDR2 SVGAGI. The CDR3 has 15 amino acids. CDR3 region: CASSYWREGYNEQFF. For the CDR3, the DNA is TGTGCCAGCAGTTACTGGCGGGAAGGCTACAATGAGCAGTTCTTC.

The CDR3 bases are TGTGCCAGCAGCTTTCCCGGGGACGGTTCTGGGGCCAACGTCCTGACTTTC. The encoded protein is CASSFPGDGSGANVLTF. The chain uses TRBV7-9 and TRBJ2-6, with D perhaps assigned TRBD1 or TRBD2 (5 bases each). This CDR3 is 17 amino acids long. The germline CDR1 and CDR2 sequences are SEHNR and FQNEAQ (reference sequence). V was shortened by 3 bases and J by 1 base, with 13 bases between the two germline ends.

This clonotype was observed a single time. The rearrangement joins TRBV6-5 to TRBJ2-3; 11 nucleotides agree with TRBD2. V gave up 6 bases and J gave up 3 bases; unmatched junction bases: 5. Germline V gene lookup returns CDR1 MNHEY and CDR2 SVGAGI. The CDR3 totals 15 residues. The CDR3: CASRPLAGGTDTQYF. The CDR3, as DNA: TGTGCCAGCAGACCCCTAGCGGGAGGTACAGATACGCAGTATTTT.

Written as DNA, the CDR3 is TGCGCCAGCAGCTTGTTACTAGGAGGGGACGCCTATGGCTACACCTTC. It translates to CASSLLLGGDAYGYTF. This chain uses TRBV5-1 with TRBJ1-2; D may be TRBD1 (5 bases). V lost 1 base, J lost 4 bases, and 17 bases lay in between. CDR1 and CDR2 (germline): SGHRS, YFSETQ. The CDR3 sequence is 16 residues long.

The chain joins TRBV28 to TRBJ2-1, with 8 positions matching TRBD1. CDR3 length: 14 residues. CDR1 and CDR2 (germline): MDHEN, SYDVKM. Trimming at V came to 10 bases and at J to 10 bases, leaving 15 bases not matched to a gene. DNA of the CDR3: TGTGCCACCTGGAGGACGACAGGGGTCCAGGAGCAGTTCTTC. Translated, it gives CATWRTTGVQEQFF.